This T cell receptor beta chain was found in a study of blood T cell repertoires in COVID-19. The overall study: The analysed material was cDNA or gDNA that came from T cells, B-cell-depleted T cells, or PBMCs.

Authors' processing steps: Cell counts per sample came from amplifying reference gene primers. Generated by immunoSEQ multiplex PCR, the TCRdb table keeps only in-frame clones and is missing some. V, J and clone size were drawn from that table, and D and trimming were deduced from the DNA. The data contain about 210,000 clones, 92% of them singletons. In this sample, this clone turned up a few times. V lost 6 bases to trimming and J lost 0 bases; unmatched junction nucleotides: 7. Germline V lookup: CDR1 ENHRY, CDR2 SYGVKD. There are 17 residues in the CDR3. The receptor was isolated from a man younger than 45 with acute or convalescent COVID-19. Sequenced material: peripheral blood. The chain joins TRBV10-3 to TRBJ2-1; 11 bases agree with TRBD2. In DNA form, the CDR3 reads TGTGCCATCAGGGGGGGACTAGCGGAGAGCTCCTACAATGAGCAGTTCTTC. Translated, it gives CAIRGGLAESSYNEQFF.